This record covers a single TCR beta chain. Its matching antigen is unknown. The sample comes from a study of shared clonotypes between healthy human individuals. Naive CD8 cells lacked CD45RO, underwent positive selection for CCR7 and left out terminally differentiated effector memory CD45RA+ cells. Germline assignment: CDR1 SGHVS and CDR2 FQNEAQ. The CDR3 sequence is 16 residues long. Trimming at V came to 5 bases and at J to 3 bases, leaving 8 bases not matched to a gene. Study-wide results and caveats: Some clonotypes were shared by all four sorted-subset donors, while others were not shared. The non-shared ones had lower generation probabilities than the shared ones.

Data came from immunoSEQ multiplex PCR; TCRdb stores just in-frame clones and leaves some out. Of about 700,000 clones detected, about 91% appear once; the ten largest clones hold 24%. Sequences were obtained from naive CD8+ T cells sorted from blood. The rearrangement uses TRBV7-8 and TRBJ1-4; 8 nucleotides line up with TRBD1. The clonotype comes from a man under 40 in good health. The CDR3 DNA follows: TGTGCCAGCAGCCGAGGACAGGGTTTGGCTAATGAAAAACTGTTTTTT. This gives the protein CASSRGQGLANEKLFF.